Listed below are T cell receptor beta chains from one sample, sequenced in a study of CD8+ T cells in alopecia areata. Assay used: immunoSEQ multiplex PCR; TCRdb lists only in-frame clones, some missing. The sample consists of about 140,000 clones, approximately 49% of them appearing once. The source was CD4+ T cells sorted from blood, collected at week 0. The receptor source for this set is a human donor with alopecia areata. The CDR3 runs from the conserved cysteine through the conserved F or W. The order of the fields is J gene, D gene, V gene, clone size, CDR3 protein, CDR3 DNA. A D gene is named only where the DNA matches it firmly. Part of the rows lack a size; the others show once, few, many or a class for expanded clones.

j_call: TRBJ2-3; d_call: TRBD2; v_call: TRBV5-1; clone_size: few; cdr3_aa: CASSLYGGSTPDTQYF; cdr3_nt: TGCGCCAGCAGCTTGTACGGCGGGAGTACGCCAGATACGCAGTATTTT
j_call: TRBJ2-7; d_call: NA; v_call: TRBV11-2; clone_size: NA; cdr3_aa: CASSKEVGYEQYF; cdr3_nt: TGTGCCAGCAGCAAAGAGGTGGGCTACGAGCAGTACTTC
j_call: TRBJ2-1; d_call: NA; v_call: TRBV7-2; clone_size: NA; cdr3_aa: CASSLEGGEQFF; cdr3_nt: TGTGCCAGCAGCTTAGAGGGCGGTGAGCAGTTCTTC
j_call: TRBJ1-1; d_call: NA; v_call: TRBV30; clone_size: once; cdr3_aa: CAWAGEGEAFF; cdr3_nt: TGTGCCTGGGCAGGGGAGGGTGAAGCTTTCTTT
j_call: TRBJ2-5; d_call: TRBD1; v_call: TRBV18; clone_size: few; cdr3_aa: CASSPGQGATQYF; cdr3_nt: TGTGCCAGCTCACCGGGACAGGGGGCGACCCAGTACTTC
j_call: TRBJ2-7; d_call: NA; v_call: TRBV29-1; clone_size: NA; cdr3_aa: CSVEGNYEQYF; cdr3_nt: TGCAGCGTTGAGGGAAACTACGAGCAGTACTTC
j_call: TRBJ2-2; d_call: NA; v_call: TRBV30; clone_size: NA; cdr3_aa: CAWEPGPVNTGELFF; cdr3_nt: TGTGCCTGGGAGCCGGGACCCGTGAACACCGGGGAGCTGTTTTTT
j_call: TRBJ2-2; d_call: NA; v_call: TRBV6-5; clone_size: NA; cdr3_aa: CASTSRGTGELFF; cdr3_nt: TGTGCCAGCACCTCCAGAGGAACCGGGGAGCTGTTTTTT
j_call: TRBJ1-4; d_call: NA; v_call: TRBV29-1; clone_size: few; cdr3_aa: CSVTGPDEKLFF; cdr3_nt: TGCAGCGTCACCGGGCCCGATGAAAAACTGTTTTTT
j_call: TRBJ2-7; d_call: NA; v_call: TRBV7-2; clone_size: NA; cdr3_aa: CASSLGRVTYEQYF; cdr3_nt: TGTGCCAGCAGCTTAGGCAGGGTGACCTACGAGCAGTACTTC
j_call: TRBJ2-7; d_call: TRBD1; v_call: TRBV27; clone_size: once; cdr3_aa: CASSRGGTAYEQYF; cdr3_nt: TGTGCCAGCAGCCGAGGGGGCACCGCCTACGAGCAGTACTTC
j_call: TRBJ1-4; d_call: NA; v_call: TRBV5-1; clone_size: NA; cdr3_aa: CASSRQSYGDEKLFF; cdr3_nt: TGCGCCAGCAGCCGACAGTCTTATGGGGATGAAAAACTGTTTTTT
j_call: TRBJ2-1; d_call: TRBD2; v_call: TRBV29-1; clone_size: NA; cdr3_aa: CSVDVGLAVDEQFF; cdr3_nt: TGCAGCGTTGATGTTGGACTAGCGGTGGATGAGCAGTTCTTC
j_call: TRBJ2-5; d_call: NA; v_call: TRBV30; clone_size: few; cdr3_aa: CAWSGSAETQYF; cdr3_nt: TGTGCCTGGAGTGGTAGTGCGGAGACCCAGTACTTC
j_call: TRBJ2-2; d_call: NA; v_call: TRBV29-1; clone_size: NA; cdr3_aa: CSVGRQGPSGELFF; cdr3_nt: TGCAGCGTTGGGCGGCAGGGTCCTAGCGGGGAGCTGTTTTTT
j_call: TRBJ2-5; d_call: TRBD1; v_call: TRBV28; clone_size: few; cdr3_aa: CASSADRVGETQYF; cdr3_nt: TGTGCCAGCAGTGCGGACAGGGTAGGAGAGACCCAGTACTTC
j_call: TRBJ1-3; d_call: TRBD1; v_call: TRBV15; clone_size: few; cdr3_aa: CATLGQGNTIYF; cdr3_nt: TGTGCCACCCTGGGACAGGGGAACACCATATATTTT
j_call: TRBJ1-2; d_call: NA; v_call: TRBV25-1; clone_size: NA; cdr3_aa: CASSEWIANYGYTF; cdr3_nt: TGTGCCAGCAGTGAATGGATAGCCAACTATGGCTACACCTTC
j_call: TRBJ2-1; d_call: NA; v_call: TRBV7-2; clone_size: NA; cdr3_aa: CASSLVLLAGRSSEQFF; cdr3_nt: TGTGCCAGCAGCTTAGTGTTGTTGGCGGGAAGGTCTAGTGAGCAGTTCTTC
j_call: TRBJ2-2; d_call: NA; v_call: TRBV29-1; clone_size: NA; cdr3_aa: CSVAGSLLTGELFF; cdr3_nt: TGCAGCGTTGCGGGCAGCCTTCTCACCGGGGAGCTGTTTTTT
j_call: TRBJ2-5; d_call: NA; v_call: TRBV7-2; clone_size: NA; cdr3_aa: CASSFRRQETQYF; cdr3_nt: TGTGCCAGCAGCTTTCGGCGTCAAGAGACCCAGTACTTC
j_call: TRBJ2-7; d_call: NA; v_call: TRBV30; clone_size: NA; cdr3_aa: CAWRPPSRAHEQYF; cdr3_nt: TGTGCCTGGAGACCCCCGTCGCGGGCCCACGAGCAGTACTTC
j_call: TRBJ2-5; d_call: NA; v_call: TRBV29-1; clone_size: few; cdr3_aa: CSVEKGGETQYF; cdr3_nt: TGCAGCGTTGAAAAGGGGGGGGAGACCCAGTACTTC
j_call: TRBJ2-2; d_call: TRBD1; v_call: TRBV2; clone_size: NA; cdr3_aa: CASSASAGTGRNTGELFF; cdr3_nt: TGTGCCAGCAGTGCCTCAGCCGGGACAGGGAGAAACACCGGGGAGCTGTTTTTT